The present TCR beta chain was sequenced within a study of beta chain features in type 1 diabetes. Broader study findings: The study found moderately but significantly shorter TCRB CDR3s in all four CD4+ subsets of Type 1 diabetes patients.

Expressed TCRB transcripts were sequenced after all isolated RNA was converted to cDNA. The data were produced by immunoSEQ multiplex PCR, yet TCRdb's version contains in-frame clones alone and is incomplete. The table lists just over 450,000 clones, roughly 31% of them singletons, with more than 0.055% in the top ten. In the case of this clone: The antigen is unknown.

Looked up from germline, CDR1 is SGDLS and CDR2 is YYNGEE. V shed 4 bases and J shed 6 bases, with 20 bases lying between them. The CDR3 has 15 residues. The J gene is TRBJ2-7, the V gene TRBV9, with a tentative D call TRBD1 (6 bases). This TCR derives from a man aged 18 to 30 in good health. Sequenced sample: naive CD4+ T cells from blood. DNA of the CDR3: TGTGCCAGCAGCCCTCGGACAGTATCGGCGTCCGAGCAGTACTTC. Protein product: CASSPRTVSASEQYF.